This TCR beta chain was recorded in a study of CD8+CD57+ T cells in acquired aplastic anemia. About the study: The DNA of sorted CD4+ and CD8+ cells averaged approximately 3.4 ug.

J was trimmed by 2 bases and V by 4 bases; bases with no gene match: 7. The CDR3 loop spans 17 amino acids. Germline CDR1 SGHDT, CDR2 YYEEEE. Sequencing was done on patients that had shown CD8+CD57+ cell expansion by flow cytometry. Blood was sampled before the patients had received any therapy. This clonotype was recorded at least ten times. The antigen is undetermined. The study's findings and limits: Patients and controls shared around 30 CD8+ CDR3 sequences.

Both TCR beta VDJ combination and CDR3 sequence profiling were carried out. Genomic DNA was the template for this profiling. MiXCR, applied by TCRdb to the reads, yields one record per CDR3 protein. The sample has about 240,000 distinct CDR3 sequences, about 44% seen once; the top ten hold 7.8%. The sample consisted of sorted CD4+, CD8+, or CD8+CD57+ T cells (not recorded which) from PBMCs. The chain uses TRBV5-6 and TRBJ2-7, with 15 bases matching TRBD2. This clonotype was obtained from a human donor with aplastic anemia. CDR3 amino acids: CASSGGTSGRPAYEQYF. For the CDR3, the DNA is TGTGCCAGCAGCGGGGGGACTAGCGGGAGGCCGGCCTACGAGCAGTACTTC. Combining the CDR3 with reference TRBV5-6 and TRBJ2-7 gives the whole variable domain DAGVTQSPTHLIKTRGQQVTLRCSPKSGHDTVSWYQQALGQGPQFIFQYYEEEERQRGNFPDRFSGHQFPNYSSELNVNALLLGDSALYLCASSGGTSGRPAYEQYFGPGTRLTVT.